The 10 T cell receptor beta chains presented below share a single source sample, sequenced in a study of T-cell memory formation after mild COVID-19. A single record per CDR3 protein comes from TCRdb applying MiXCR to the 5' RACE reads. The data show about 290,000 distinct CDR3 sequences, around a sixth seen once. The material sequenced was PBMCs or a T cell subset sorted from them (not recorded which). The receptors shown here come from a man between 18 and 35 years old who had mild COVID-19 (a few samples of this study predate the infection). Cell type and time point are not known.

This clonotype was counted once. J is TRBJ2-3 and V is TRBV23-1; no reliable D call. TRBV23-1 is assigned to the ORF class and has an uncertain function. The CDR3 contains 12 residues. V was cut by 0 bases and J by 6 bases, with 4 bases left in between. The CDR3 spells CASSQSSDTQYF. CDR3 in DNA: TGCGCCAGCAGTCAATCGTCTGATACGCAGTATTTT.

The rearrangement links TRBV9 to TRBJ1-1; possibly TRBD1 for D (6 bases). This CDR3 comprises 14 residues. The ends were cut back, 2 bases at V and 4 bases at J, with 12 bases in the middle. CDR1 is SGDLS and CDR2 is YYNGEE in the germline V gene. As DNA, the CDR3 is TGTGCCAGCAGCGTTGATGTAGGGGGCACTGAAGCTTTCTTT. It encodes CASSVDVGGTEAFF.

The rearrangement links TRBV20-1 to TRBJ2-1; D is possibly TRBD2 (6 bases). CDR3 length: 17 amino acids. Trimming shortened V by 7 bases and J by 2 bases, and 24 bases separated the two germline ends. Germline CDR1 DFQATT, CDR2 SNEGSKA (reference sequence). The CDR3, as DNA: TGCAGTGTCCCAGCCGACGTGCGGGGCCTAACCTACAATGAGCAGTTCTTC. This codes for CSVPADVRGLTYNEQFF.

Only a few counts were recorded for this clonotype. The rearrangement joins TRBV29-1 to TRBJ1-5; D possibly corresponds to TRBD1 (6 bases). The CDR3 is 13 residues long. The germline CDR1 and CDR2 sequences are SQVTM and ANQGSEA. V gave up 4 bases and J gave up 3 bases, with 10 bases separating them. Here the CDR3 reads CSVVQGLNQPQHF. In DNA, the CDR3 is TGCAGCGTTGTACAGGGCCTCAATCAGCCCCAGCATTTT.

The chain joins TRBV15 to TRBJ2-3; D remains unclear. Germline V gene data show CDR1 as LNHNV and CDR2 as YYDKDF (reference sequence). Trimming cost V 5 bases and J 0 bases, with 12 bases left between them. The CDR3 sequence is 15 residues long. The CDR3, as DNA: TGTGCCACCAGCGTTCCTTGGCTTAGCACAGATACGCAGTATTTT. Protein product: CATSVPWLSTDTQYF.

This clonotype was seen only a few times. The chain carries TRBV6-1 and TRBJ2-7; TRBD1 matches 7 bases. J gave up 3 bases and V 8 bases, and 13 bases lay outside the gene matches. This CDR3 region has 15 residues. The V gene's germline CDR1 is MNHNS and CDR2 SASEGT. Written as DNA, the CDR3 is TGTGCCAGCGACGAGGGACAGAGCTTAAACTACGAGCAGTACTTC. Amino acid sequence: CASDEGQSLNYEQYF.

The V gene is TRBV6-2 or TRBV6-3, the J gene TRBJ1-1; D unresolved. V was cut by 2 bases and J by 6 bases, with 13 bases left in between. CDR1 and CDR2 (germline): MNHEY, SVGEGT. The CDR3 runs 14 residues. CDR3 sequence: CASSYVMGLAEAFF. CDR3 nucleotides: TGTGCCAGCAGTTACGTGATGGGTCTCGCTGAAGCTTTCTTT.

This clonotype was picked up many times. V gene TRBV16 combines with J gene TRBJ2-3, with 7 bases lining up with TRBD1. V dropped 0 bases and J dropped 2; count of bases not matched to a gene: 5. The CDR3 contains 16 residues. CDR1 KGHSY and CDR2 FQNENV come from the germline V gene. The CDR3 region is CASSQSIGGVTDTQYF. CDR3 DNA sequence: TGTGCCAGCAGCCAATCCATAGGGGGCGTCACAGATACGCAGTATTTT.

The V call is TRBV9, the J call TRBJ1-2; tentative D call: TRBD1 (6 bases). The length of the CDR3 is 14 residues. Germline loops: CDR1 SGDLS, CDR2 YYNGEE. V was trimmed by 4 bases and J by 7 bases, leaving 17 bases between them. CDR3 in amino acids: CASSPGTGIPGYTF. CDR3 in DNA: TGTGCCAGCAGCCCAGGTACAGGGATTCCTGGCTACACCTTC.

The chain joins TRBV20-1 to TRBJ2-3; D gene unclear. CDR3 length: 14 residues. The V and J ends lost 3 bases and 0 bases respectively, with 10 bases between them. The V gene's germline CDR1 is DFQATT and CDR2 SNEGSKA (reference sequence). CDR3 sequence (DNA): TGCAGTGCTAGGGAAATAACTAGCACAGATACGCAGTATTTT. Its translation is CSAREITSTDTQYF.